This T cell receptor beta chain was obtained from a study of vaccination effects on CD4 cells after COVID-19. Across the whole study: Subjects were given two BNT162b2 or mRNA-1273 vaccine doses. Convalescent patient samples, from a couple of individuals, date to 16 days and one week before vaccination.

Within the ViraFEST assay, antigen-specific CD4+ T cells underwent expansion with viral peptide pools prior to sequencing. Cultured cells yielded isolated CD4+ T cells after around 9 days. From March to December 2020, the person had a SARS-CoV-2 infection that was confirmed by PCR. Cultures used over 1.5 million PBMC per well, approximately 9.5 IU/ml IL-2 and around 10 ug/ml peptides. Cultures received IL-2 medium that replaced half the medium on days 3 and 7. This clone was detected a few times. No antigen is known for it. Some clones are missing from TCRdb's copy, which holds only in-frame ones; the method was immunoSEQ multiplex PCR. The top ten hold 30% to 40% of the sample, which has 30,000 to 40,000 clones, around 75% seen once. The specimen comprised CD4+ T cells from PBMCs cultured with a peptide pool, sampled before COVID-19 vaccination. The clonotype comes from a human donor who had a prior SARS-CoV-2 infection.

This chain's CDR3 is CASSLETGSFYEQYF. DNA of the CDR3: TGTGCCAGCAGCTTAGAGACAGGGAGCTTCTACGAGCAGTACTTC. The rearrangement links TRBV11-3 to TRBJ2-7, with 7 bases identical to TRBD1. Trimming at V came to 0 bases and at J to 3 bases, leaving 5 bases not matched to a gene. Germline assignment: CDR1 SGHNT and CDR2 YENEEA. CDR3 size: 15 residues.